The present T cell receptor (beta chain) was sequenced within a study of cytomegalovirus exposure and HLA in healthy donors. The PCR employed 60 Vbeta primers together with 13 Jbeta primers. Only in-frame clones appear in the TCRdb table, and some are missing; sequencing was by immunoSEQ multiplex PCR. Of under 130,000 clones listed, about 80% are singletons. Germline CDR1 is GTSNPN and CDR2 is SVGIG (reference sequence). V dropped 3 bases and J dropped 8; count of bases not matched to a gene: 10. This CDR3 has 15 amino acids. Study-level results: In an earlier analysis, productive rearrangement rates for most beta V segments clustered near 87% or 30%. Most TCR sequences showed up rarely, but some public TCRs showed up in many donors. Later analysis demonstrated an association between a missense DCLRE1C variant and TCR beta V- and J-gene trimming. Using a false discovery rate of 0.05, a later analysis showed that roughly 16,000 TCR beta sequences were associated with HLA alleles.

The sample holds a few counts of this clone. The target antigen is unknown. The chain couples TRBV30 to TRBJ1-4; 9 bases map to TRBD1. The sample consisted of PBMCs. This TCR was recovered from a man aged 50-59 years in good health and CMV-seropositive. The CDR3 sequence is CAWSRGQGGEEKLFF. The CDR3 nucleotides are TGTGCCTGGAGCCGGGGACAGGGAGGAGAGGAAAAACTGTTTTTT.